This TCR beta chain was observed in a study of tumor and adjacent non-tumor tissue in lung cancer. Study-level points and caveats: Compared with tumor, normal lung showed significantly lower TCR diversity. Shorter survival was associated with higher TCR diversity in tumors. In normal lung, the top 100 clones were significantly more dominant than in tumor.

The library came from three nested PCR rounds adapted from ARM-PCR protocols. TCRdb reprocessed the multiplex PCR reads via MiXCR and lists one record per CDR3 protein. In the table there are about 70,000 distinct CDR3 sequences, around 73% of which are singletons. For this clonotype: No antigen is known for it. A junction boundary mismatches the germline segment, possibly from a read error.

The CDR3 has 14 residues. CDR1 MDHEN and CDR2 SYDVKM come from the germline V gene. This sample's RNA came from whole unsorted tissue. Donors were chemotherapy-naive, newly diagnosed lung cancer surgical patients in China, August–late 2014. The specimen was lung tumor tissue. V usage is TRBV28 and J usage is TRBJ1-1; 8 bases agree with TRBD1. This TCR derives from a man in his sixties with non-small cell lung cancer. CDR3 region: CASGVTGGNTKAFF. The CDR3 DNA sequence: TGTGCCAGTGGGGTTACAGGGGGGAACACTAAAGCTTTCTTT.